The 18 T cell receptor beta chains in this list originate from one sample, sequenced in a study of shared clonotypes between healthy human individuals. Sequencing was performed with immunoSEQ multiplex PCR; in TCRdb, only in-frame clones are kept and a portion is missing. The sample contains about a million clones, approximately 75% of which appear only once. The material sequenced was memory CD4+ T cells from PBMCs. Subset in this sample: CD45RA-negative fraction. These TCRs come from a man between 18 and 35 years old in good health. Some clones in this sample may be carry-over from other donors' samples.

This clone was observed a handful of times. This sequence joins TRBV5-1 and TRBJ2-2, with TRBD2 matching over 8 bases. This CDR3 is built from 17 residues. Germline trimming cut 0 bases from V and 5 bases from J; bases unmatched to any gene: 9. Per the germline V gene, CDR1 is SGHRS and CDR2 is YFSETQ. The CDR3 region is CASSLVGGGRNTGELFF. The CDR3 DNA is TGCGCCAGCAGCTTGGTTGGTGGCGGGAGGAATACCGGGGAGCTGTTTTTT.

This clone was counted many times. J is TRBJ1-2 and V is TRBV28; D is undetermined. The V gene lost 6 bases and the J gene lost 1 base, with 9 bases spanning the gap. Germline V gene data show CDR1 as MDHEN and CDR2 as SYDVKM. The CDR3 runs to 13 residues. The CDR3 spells CASSPILNYGYTF. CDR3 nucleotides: TGTGCCAGCAGCCCGATCCTTAACTATGGCTACACCTTC.

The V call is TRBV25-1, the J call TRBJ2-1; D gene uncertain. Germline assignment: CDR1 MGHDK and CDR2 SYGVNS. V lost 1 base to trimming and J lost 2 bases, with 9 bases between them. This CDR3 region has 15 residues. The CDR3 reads CASSELSVAYNEQFF. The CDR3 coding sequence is TGTGCCAGCAGTGAATTGTCCGTGGCCTACAATGAGCAGTTCTTC.

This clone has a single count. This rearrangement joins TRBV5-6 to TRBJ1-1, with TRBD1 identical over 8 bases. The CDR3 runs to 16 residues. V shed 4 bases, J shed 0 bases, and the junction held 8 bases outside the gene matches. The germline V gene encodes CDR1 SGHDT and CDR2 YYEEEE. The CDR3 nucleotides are TGTGCCAGCAGCACTGACAGGGGATTAATGAACACTGAAGCTTTCTTT. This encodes CASSTDRGLMNTEAFF.

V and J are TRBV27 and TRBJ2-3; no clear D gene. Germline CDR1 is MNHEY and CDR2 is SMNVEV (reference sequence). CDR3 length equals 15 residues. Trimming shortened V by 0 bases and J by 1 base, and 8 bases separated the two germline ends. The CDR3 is CASSLSGLGTDTQYF. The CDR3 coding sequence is TGTGCCAGCAGTTTATCAGGGTTAGGCACAGATACGCAGTATTTT.

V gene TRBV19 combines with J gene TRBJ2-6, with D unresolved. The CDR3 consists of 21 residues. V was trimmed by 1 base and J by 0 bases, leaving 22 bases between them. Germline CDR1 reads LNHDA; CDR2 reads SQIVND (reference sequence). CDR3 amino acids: CASSIVGIGSTRRSGANVLTF. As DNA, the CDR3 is TGTGCCAGTAGTATAGTGGGGATTGGGTCTACGCGACGCTCTGGGGCCAACGTCCTGACTTTC.

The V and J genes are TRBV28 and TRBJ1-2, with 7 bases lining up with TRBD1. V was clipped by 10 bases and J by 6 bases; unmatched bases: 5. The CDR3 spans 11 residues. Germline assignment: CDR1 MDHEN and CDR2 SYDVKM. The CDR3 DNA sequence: TGTGCCACTGGGGACAGCGATGGCTACACCTTC. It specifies CATGDSDGYTF.

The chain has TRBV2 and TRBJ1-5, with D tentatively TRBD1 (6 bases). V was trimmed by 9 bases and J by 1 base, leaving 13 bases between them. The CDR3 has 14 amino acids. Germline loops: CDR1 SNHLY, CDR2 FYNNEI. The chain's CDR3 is CASTQGESNQPQHF. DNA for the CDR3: TGTGCCAGTACACAGGGTGAGAGCAATCAGCCCCAGCATTTT.

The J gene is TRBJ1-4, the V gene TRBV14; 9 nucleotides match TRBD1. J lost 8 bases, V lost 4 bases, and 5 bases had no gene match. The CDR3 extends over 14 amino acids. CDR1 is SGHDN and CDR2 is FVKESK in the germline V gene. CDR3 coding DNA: TGTGCCAGCAGCCCGGACAGGGGCGACGAAAAACTGTTTTTT. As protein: CASSPDRGDEKLFF.

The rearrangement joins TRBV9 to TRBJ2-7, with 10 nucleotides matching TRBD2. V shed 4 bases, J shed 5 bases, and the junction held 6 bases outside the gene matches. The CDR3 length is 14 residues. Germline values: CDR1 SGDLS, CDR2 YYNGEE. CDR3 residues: CASSTSGRVHEQYF. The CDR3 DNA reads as TGTGCCAGCAGCACCAGCGGGAGGGTCCACGAGCAGTACTTC.

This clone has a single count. The CDR3 loop reads CASSPTSGRGGGNIQYF. The CDR3 DNA reads TGTGCCAGCAGCCCGACTAGCGGGAGGGGAGGCGGAAACATTCAGTACTTC. J is TRBJ2-4 and V is TRBV7-2, with 14 bases that match TRBD2. The V and J ends lost 5 bases and 6 bases, in that order; junction bases with no gene match: 9. The CDR3 runs 17 residues. Germline values: CDR1 SGHTA, CDR2 FQGNSA.

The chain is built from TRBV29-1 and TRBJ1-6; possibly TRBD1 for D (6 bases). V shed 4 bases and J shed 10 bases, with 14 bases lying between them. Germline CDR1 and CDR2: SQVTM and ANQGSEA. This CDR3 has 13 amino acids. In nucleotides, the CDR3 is TGCAGCGTTGGTCAGGGGATGGACTCACCCCTCCACTTT. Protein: CSVGQGMDSPLHF.

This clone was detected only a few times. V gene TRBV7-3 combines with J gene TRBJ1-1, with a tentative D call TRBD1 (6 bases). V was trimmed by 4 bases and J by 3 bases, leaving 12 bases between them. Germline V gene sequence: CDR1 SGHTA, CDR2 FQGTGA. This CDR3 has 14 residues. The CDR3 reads CASSSQGTDTEAFF. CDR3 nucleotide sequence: TGTGCCAGCAGCTCACAGGGTACCGACACTGAAGCTTTCTTT.

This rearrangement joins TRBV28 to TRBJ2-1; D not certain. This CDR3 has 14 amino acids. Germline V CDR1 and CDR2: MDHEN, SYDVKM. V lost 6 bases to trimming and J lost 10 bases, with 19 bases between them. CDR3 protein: CASSPPLWGKEQFF. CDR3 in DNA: TGTGCCAGCAGCCCTCCCCTTTGGGGTAAGGAGCAGTTCTTC.

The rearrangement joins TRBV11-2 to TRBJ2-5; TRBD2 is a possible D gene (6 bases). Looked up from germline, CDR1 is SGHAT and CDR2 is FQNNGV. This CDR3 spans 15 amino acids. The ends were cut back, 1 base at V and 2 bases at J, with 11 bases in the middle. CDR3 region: CASSLGGTVQETQYF. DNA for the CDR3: TGTGCCAGCAGCTTAGGCGGGACTGTGCAAGAGACCCAGTACTTC.

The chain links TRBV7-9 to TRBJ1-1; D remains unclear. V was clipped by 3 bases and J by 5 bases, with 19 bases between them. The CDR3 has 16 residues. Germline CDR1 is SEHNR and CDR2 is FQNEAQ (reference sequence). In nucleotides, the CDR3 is TGTGCCAGCAGCTTGTCCACTGGGCTCCCGAGAACTGAAGCTTTCTTT. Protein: CASSLSTGLPRTEAFF.

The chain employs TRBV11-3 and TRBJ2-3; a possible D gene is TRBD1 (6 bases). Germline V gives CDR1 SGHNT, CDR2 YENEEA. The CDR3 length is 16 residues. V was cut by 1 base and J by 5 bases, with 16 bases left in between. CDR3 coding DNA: TGTGCCAGCAGCTTAGGGTCCAGGGGTGCAGGAGATACGCAGTATTTT. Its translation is CASSLGSRGAGDTQYF. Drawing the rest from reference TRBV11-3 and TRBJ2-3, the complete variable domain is EAGVVQSPRYKIIEKKQPVAFWCNPISGHNTLYWYLQNLGQGPELLIRYENEEAVDDSQLPKDRFSAERLKGVDSTLKIQPAELGDSAVYLCASSLGSRGAGDTQYFGPGTRLTVL.

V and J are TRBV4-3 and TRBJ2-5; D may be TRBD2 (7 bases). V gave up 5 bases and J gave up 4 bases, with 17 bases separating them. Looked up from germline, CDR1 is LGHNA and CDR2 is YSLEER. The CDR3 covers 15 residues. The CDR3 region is CASSSKQGRGETQYF. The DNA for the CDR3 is TGCGCCAGCAGCTCAAAGCAGGGGAGGGGAGAGACCCAGTACTTC.